A selection of T cell receptor beta chains follows, all from one sample in a study of OX40 agonist ivuxolimab in advanced cancers. Repertoires were generated with immunoSEQ multiplex PCR, while TCRdb's copy carries only in-frame clones and drops some. The sample records around 14,000 clones, about 90% being singletons. This sample comprised CD4+ or CD8+ T cells sorted from blood, obtained in a trial of the OX40 agonist ivuxolimab. These receptors all stem from an adult with an advanced solid tumor such as melanoma, head and neck, liver or kidney cancer. Each CDR3 is given with its conserved first and last residue. The D gene is left open where the match is weak. Where a row states a size, it is once, few, many or the class of an expanded clone; other rows omit it.

V gene,J gene,clone size,D gene,CDR3 DNA,CDR3 protein
TRBV5-1,TRBJ2-4,.,TRBD1,TGCGCCAGCAGCTTGAGCGACAGGGGGATTCAGTCCAAAAACATTCAGTACTTC,CASSLSDRGIQSKNIQYF
TRBV5-6,TRBJ2-3,.,TRBD2,TGTGCCAGCAGGGCAGGACTAGCGGGCACAGATACGCAGTATTTT,CASRAGLAGTDTQYF
TRBV5-1,TRBJ2-1,.,.,TGCGCCAGCAGCTTGGGCGTAGCAGCTTACAATGAGCAGTTCTTC,CASSLGVAAYNEQFF
TRBV2,TRBJ2-1,.,.,TGTGCCAGCAGTGAAGCCCTAGACAGGTTTTCCTACAATGAGCAGTTCTTC,CASSEALDRFSYNEQFF
TRBV7-6,TRBJ1-1,.,TRBD1,TGTGCCAGCAGCCCCGGCTACAGGGGGCGGAACACTGAAGCTTTCTTT,CASSPGYRGRNTEAFF
TRBV18,TRBJ2-3,.,.,TGTGCCAGCTCACCACCGCAGGGGAGAGAGACAGATACGCAGTATTTT,CASSPPQGRETDTQYF
TRBV19,TRBJ1-2,.,.,TGTGCCAGTACCGAACAGACTGAGGGTATAAACGGCTACACCTTC,CASTEQTEGINGYTF
TRBV7-6,TRBJ2-1,.,.,TGTGCCAGCAGCTTAGAGGATTTCGTGACCCGGTCGGATGAGCAGTTCTTC,CASSLEDFVTRSDEQFF
TRBV11-2,TRBJ2-1,once,.,TGTGCCAGCACCCCAGGGACTTCCGACGGGAATGAGCAGTTCTTC,CASTPGTSDGNEQFF
TRBV27,TRBJ2-1,.,TRBD2,TGTGCCAGCAGTTCTAGCGGGCTCTACAATGAGCAGTTCTTC,CASSSSGLYNEQFF
TRBV29-1,TRBJ2-1,.,TRBD2,TGCAGCGTTTTTGTGAGCGGGGACTCCTACAATGAGCAGTTCTTC,CSVFVSGDSYNEQFF
TRBV6-1,TRBJ2-4,.,.,TGTGCCAGCAGTGAACCCGCAGGCGAAAACATTCAGTACTTC,CASSEPAGENIQYF
TRBV7-9,TRBJ2-2,.,.,TGTGCCAGCAGCTTGAATCCTAACACCGGGGAGCTGTTTTTT,CASSLNPNTGELFF
TRBV5-1,TRBJ1-6,.,.,TGCGCCAGCAGCTTGGGGGAAGGGACATTCCACTTT,CASSLGEGTFHF
TRBV28,TRBJ2-7,.,.,TGTGCCAGCAGATTCCCAGGGGTGGCGTACGAGCAGTACTTC,CASRFPGVAYEQYF
TRBV27,TRBJ1-2,.,.,TGTGCCAGCAGTTTCTCGCAGGGCTATGGCTACACCTTC,CASSFSQGYGYTF
TRBV9,TRBJ2-7,.,.,TGTGCCAGCAGCTTGGGACCATCCTACGAGCAGTACTTC,CASSLGPSYEQYF
TRBV6-5,TRBJ2-1,.,TRBD2,TGTGCCAGCAGGCCGGGACTAGCGTCTATGGATGAGCAGTTCTTC,CASRPGLASMDEQFF
TRBV27,TRBJ2-5,.,.,TGTGCCAGCAGTCCGGGGACGGTCGACCAAGAGACCCAGTACTTC,CASSPGTVDQETQYF
TRBV25-1,TRBJ1-2,.,.,TGTGCCAGCAGTGCCGGGGCATACGGCTACACCTTC,CASSAGAYGYTF
TRBV10-2,TRBJ2-1,.,.,TGCGCCACTCAGGGATTGGCGGACGAATACAATGAGCAGTTCTTC,CATQGLADEYNEQFF
TRBV7-9,TRBJ2-1,.,.,TGTGCCAGCAGCTTAGACGGCCCCGAGCAGTTCTTC,CASSLDGPEQFF
TRBV30,TRBJ1-3,.,.,TGTGCCTGGAGTTACCTCGGGGGGGATGGAAACACCATATATTTT,CAWSYLGGDGNTIYF
TRBV11-2,TRBJ2-1,.,.,TGTGCCAGCACCCTCTGGAAGGATGAGCAGTTCTTC,CASTLWKDEQFF
TRBV28,TRBJ2-7,.,.,TGTGCCAGCACCAAAAGACTAGGACCTTCCTACGAGCAGTACTTC,CASTKRLGPSYEQYF
TRBV7-9,TRBJ2-1,.,.,TGTGCCAGCAGCTGGTGGGACTCGTGGGGTGAGCAGTTCTTC,CASSWWDSWGEQFF
TRBV7-9,TRBJ2-2,.,.,TGTGCCAGCAGCTTACGGACAGCAAACACCGGGGAGCTGTTTTTT,CASSLRTANTGELFF
TRBV5-6,TRBJ2-7,.,TRBD2,TGTGCCAGCAGCTGGTTAGCGGGAGTCTCCTACGAGCAGTACTTC,CASSWLAGVSYEQYF
TRBV4-1,TRBJ2-2,.,TRBD1,TGCGCCAGCAGCCTCCTAGGGGACAGCTCCACCGGGGAGCTGTTTTTT,CASSLLGDSSTGELFF
TRBV28,TRBJ2-7,few,TRBD1,TGTGCCAGCAGAGTACAAGCCGGGACAGGGTTCTACGAGCAGTACTTC,CASRVQAGTGFYEQYF
TRBV11-2,TRBJ2-5,.,.,TGTGCCAGCAGCTTAGGGGGAGCCGTGGAGACCCAGTACTTC,CASSLGGAVETQYF
TRBV28,TRBJ2-3,.,.,TGTGCCAGCGGGAGTCTGGGAGATACGCAGTATTTT,CASGSLGDTQYF
TRBV19,TRBJ2-5,.,TRBD1,TGTGCCAGTAGTGACGGGACAGTATATCAAGAGACCCAGTACTTC,CASSDGTVYQETQYF
TRBV7-8,TRBJ2-7,few,TRBD1,TGTGCCAGCAGCTCCTCCCGGACAGGGATCTACGAGCAGTACTTC,CASSSSRTGIYEQYF
TRBV6-5,TRBJ2-1,.,TRBD2,TGTGCCAGCCGACTAGCGGGAGGGGCTGAGCAGTTCTTC,CASRLAGGAEQFF
TRBV6-9,TRBJ2-7,.,TRBD1,TGTGCCAGCAGTTACTCGGCAGGGGGCTTGGACGAGCAGTACTTC,CASSYSAGGLDEQYF
TRBV16,TRBJ2-7,.,TRBD1,TGTGCCAGCAGCCCGGGGACAGGGGGCTACGAGCAGTACTTC,CASSPGTGGYEQYF
TRBV19,TRBJ1-1,.,.,TGTGCCAGTAGATTCAAGGGTGAAGTCCCTGAAGCTTTCTTT,CASRFKGEVPEAFF
TRBV29-1,TRBJ2-5,.,.,TGCAGCGTTGAAAACTGGGATCAAGAGACCCAGTACTTC,CSVENWDQETQYF
TRBV27,TRBJ2-1,.,TRBD2,TGTGCCAGCAGCGAGGGAGGGCCATACAATGAGCAGTTCTTC,CASSEGGPYNEQFF
TRBV29-1,TRBJ2-5,.,.,TGCAGCGTCCCAAGGGGGGGAGATGAGACCCAGTACTTC,CSVPRGGDETQYF